The rows below give T cell receptor beta chains drawn from one sample of a study of cytomegalovirus exposure and HLA in healthy donors. Measured with immunoSEQ multiplex PCR; TCRdb has only the in-frame clones, and not every one. Counted here are some 190,000 clones, roughly four fifths occurring once; the ten biggest clones make up around 3.6%. The specimen was PBMCs. Receptor source: a man aged 40-55 years in good health and CMV-seropositive. CDR3s include the opening cysteine and the closing phenylalanine or tryptophan. The order of the fields is J gene, D gene, clone size, V gene, CDR3 DNA, CDR3 protein. D genes are given only for firm matches. Clone size, where shown, is once, few, many, or a class for clones that have expanded.

J: TRBJ2-7; D: .; size: .; V: TRBV5-1; DNA: TGCGCCAGCAGCCTCGGTCGGGGTCGGTACTCCGAGCAGTACTTC; CDR3: CASSLGRGRYSEQYF
J: TRBJ2-1; D: TRBD2; size: .; V: TRBV5-6; DNA: TGTGCCAGCAGCTTGGGTCTAGCGGGGGCGGGTTACAATGAGCAGTTCTTC; CDR3: CASSLGLAGAGYNEQFF
J: TRBJ2-3; D: .; size: .; V: TRBV5-4; DNA: TGTGCCAGCAGCCTACAGGAGCCCAGCACAGATACGCAGTATTTT; CDR3: CASSLQEPSTDTQYF
J: TRBJ1-5; D: .; size: .; V: TRBV6-1; DNA: TGTGCCAGCAGTGATTGGAGGTCAGACATCGGACAGCCCCAGCATTTT; CDR3: CASSDWRSDIGQPQHF
J: TRBJ2-3; D: TRBD2; size: .; V: TRBV4-1; DNA: TGCGCCAGCAGCCGGGAGGGCCTTTCTCCGCAGTATTTT; CDR3: CASSREGLSPQYF
J: TRBJ2-7; D: .; size: .; V: TRBV30; DNA: TGTGCCTGGAGTGTAAGAGGGACCTACGAGCAGTACTTC; CDR3: CAWSVRGTYEQYF
J: TRBJ1-5; D: .; size: once; V: TRBV28; DNA: TGTGCCAGCAGTTTGGCAACTATTCGGCCCCAGCATTTT; CDR3: CASSLATIRPQHF
J: TRBJ2-7; D: TRBD1; size: .; V: TRBV29-1; DNA: TGCAGCGTTGAAGTGGTAAAAACAGGGGGCGTACCTGTTACCTACGAGCAGTACTTC; CDR3: CSVEVVKTGGVPVTYEQYF
J: TRBJ2-7; D: TRBD1; size: .; V: TRBV7-9; DNA: TGTGCCAGCAGCTTAAGGGACAGGGGTGACTACGAGCAGTACTTC; CDR3: CASSLRDRGDYEQYF
J: TRBJ2-5; D: TRBD2; size: .; V: TRBV2; DNA: TGTGCCAGCAGAAGAGGACAGGGAGTCACTAGCGGGAGTGGAGAGACCCAGTACTTC; CDR3: CASRRGQGVTSGSGETQYF
J: TRBJ2-2; D: TRBD2; size: .; V: TRBV27; DNA: TGTGCCAGCAGTCCGTACACTAGCGGACCCGGGGAGCTGTTTTTT; CDR3: CASSPYTSGPGELFF
J: TRBJ2-2; D: TRBD2; size: .; V: TRBV19; DNA: TGTGCCAGTACCCTCCGATTGAGCGGGAGGGCCAAGCAACAACAAACCGGGGAGCTGTTTTTT; CDR3: CASTLRLSGRAKQQQTGELFF
J: TRBJ1-1; D: .; size: once; V: TRBV5-1; DNA: TGCGCCAGCAGCGCCGGGACATTTGATAACACTGAAGCTTTCTTT; CDR3: CASSAGTFDNTEAFF
J: TRBJ2-1; D: .; size: .; V: TRBV5-1; DNA: TGCGCCAGCAGCGGGGCAGGAGGGTACAATGAGCAGTTCTTC; CDR3: CASSGAGGYNEQFF
J: TRBJ1-1; D: .; size: .; V: TRBV11-3; DNA: TGTGCCAGCAGCCCTAGGACACGGCTCAAACAAGACACTGAAGCTTTCTTT; CDR3: CASSPRTRLKQDTEAFF
J: TRBJ2-5; D: .; size: .; V: TRBV5-4; DNA: TGTGCCAGCAGCACTGAACCGAAAGAGACCCAGTACTTC; CDR3: CASSTEPKETQYF
J: TRBJ2-7; D: .; size: .; V: TRBV6-6; DNA: TGTGCCAGCAGCAAGGTACCTGCTAGCTCCTACGAGCAGTACTTC; CDR3: CASSKVPASSYEQYF
J: TRBJ2-6; D: .; size: .; V: TRBV5-4; DNA: TGTGCCAGCAGCGTGGACAGTTATATATTCTCTGGGGCCAACGTCCTGACTTTC; CDR3: CASSVDSYIFSGANVLTF
J: TRBJ2-5; D: .; size: .; V: TRBV7-5; DNA: TGTGCCAGAAGCTCGTGGGAACCCAAAACGACTAGCGGACCCCTTAAGGGGACCCAGTACTTC; CDR3: CARSSWEPKTTSGPLKGTQYF
J: TRBJ1-2; D: TRBD1; size: few; V: TRBV18; DNA: TGTGCCAGCTCACCGGGACAGGACATCGCTTATGGCTACACCTTC; CDR3: CASSPGQDIAYGYTF
J: TRBJ2-2; D: .; size: .; V: TRBV7-9; DNA: TGTGCCAGCAGCACCCGGAGGGCCGAGGCCGGGGAGCTGTTTTTT; CDR3: CASSTRRAEAGELFF
J: TRBJ1-3; D: TRBD1; size: .; V: TRBV18; DNA: TGTGCCAGCTCACCACTTCCCGGACAGGAATGGGCTGGAAACACCATATATTTT; CDR3: CASSPLPGQEWAGNTIYF
J: TRBJ1-1; D: .; size: .; V: TRBV7-9; DNA: TGTGCCAGCAGCTTAGTGGGGGGAGGTGGTTTCTTT; CDR3: CASSLVGGGGFF
J: TRBJ1-1; D: .; size: .; V: TRBV7-6; DNA: TGTGCCAGCAGCCCTAGCTTAGGGTTAGTCATGAACACTGAAGCTTTCTTT; CDR3: CASSPSLGLVMNTEAFF
J: TRBJ1-1; D: TRBD1; size: .; V: TRBV6-5; DNA: TGTGCCAGCAGCTATCAAGGACAGGGGAAGAGTGAAGCTTTCTTT; CDR3: CASSYQGQGKSEAFF
J: TRBJ2-5; D: .; size: .; V: TRBV6-1; DNA: TGTGCCAGCAGTGCTCAGGGGCGGGAGACCCAGTACTTC; CDR3: CASSAQGRETQYF
J: TRBJ1-6; D: .; size: few; V: TRBV6-1; DNA: TGTGCCAGCAGTGGCGGCTCCTATAATTCACCCCTCCACTTT; CDR3: CASSGGSYNSPLHF
J: TRBJ1-5; D: .; size: .; V: TRBV6-6; DNA: TGTGCCAGCGGATCAGGGGCAAATCAGCCCCAGCATTTT; CDR3: CASGSGANQPQHF
J: TRBJ2-2; D: TRBD2; size: .; V: TRBV4-1; DNA: TGCGCCAGCAGCCGAGGACTAGCGGGGCCGGGGACCGGGGAGCTGTTTTTT; CDR3: CASSRGLAGPGTGELFF
J: TRBJ1-1; D: TRBD1; size: .; V: TRBV5-5; DNA: TGTGCCAGCAGCTTGGATCAGGGGGCGGTTGACACTGAAGCTTTCTTT; CDR3: CASSLDQGAVDTEAFF
J: TRBJ1-2; D: TRBD1; size: .; V: TRBV10-3; DNA: TGTGCCATCAGCCTCCGGGACAGGGTTGGTTTTGAGTATGGCTACACCTTC; CDR3: CAISLRDRVGFEYGYTF
J: TRBJ2-7; D: TRBD1; size: .; V: TRBV9; DNA: TGTGCCAGCAGCCTTCGGGACAGGGAGTACGAGCAGTACTTC; CDR3: CASSLRDREYEQYF
J: TRBJ2-5; D: TRBD1; size: .; V: TRBV5-6; DNA: TGTGCCAGCAGCGGGGGACAGGGGGTTAGGGAGACCCAGTACTTC; CDR3: CASSGGQGVRETQYF